The 20 T cell receptor beta chains listed next were all sequenced from one sample in a study of blood T cell repertoires in COVID-19. TCRdb's table, derived via immunoSEQ multiplex PCR, lists solely in-frame clones and lacks some. This sample has about 180,000 clones, with 80% to 90% found just once. Sequencing was done on a sample of peripheral blood. These receptor sequences come from a man between 50 and 59 years old with active or convalescent COVID-19.

The rearrangement links TRBV19 to TRBJ2-7; a possible D gene is TRBD2 (6 bases). CDR3 length: 13 residues. Germline V gene lookup returns CDR1 LNHDA and CDR2 SQIVND (reference sequence). V was cut by 5 bases and J by 3 bases, with 11 bases left in between. The CDR3: CASSAGLLYEQYF. The DNA of the CDR3 is TGTGCCAGTAGTGCGGGACTTCTCTACGAGCAGTACTTC.

This clone has just one count. In DNA form, the CDR3 reads TGTGCCAGCAGCTTAGTGATCAGGGGTTCACCCCTCCACTTT. Protein sequence: CASSLVIRGSPLHF. V usage is TRBV11-2 and J usage is TRBJ1-6, with D possibly matching TRBD1 (6 bases). The V gene lost 1 base and the J gene lost 9 bases, with 10 bases spanning the gap. This CDR3 comprises 14 residues. Germline CDR1 SGHAT, CDR2 FQNNGV. The variable domain in full, with the rest retrieved from reference TRBV11-2 and TRBJ1-6, is EAGVAQSPRYKIIEKRQSVAFWCNPISGHATLYWYQQILGQGPKLLIQFQNNGVVDDSQLPKDRFSAERLKGVDSTLKIQPAKLEDSAVYLCASSLVIRGSPLHFGNGTRLTVT.

The CDR3 region is CASSYLGQPTYEQYF. The CDR3 coding sequence is TGTGCCAGCAGTTACCTGGGACAGCCTACCTACGAGCAGTACTTC. The gene calls are TRBV6-5 and TRBJ2-7; 7 bases fit TRBD1. This CDR3 region has 15 residues. Per the germline V gene, CDR1 is MNHEY and CDR2 is SVGAGI. J lost 2 bases, V lost 2 bases, and 6 bases had no gene match.

This rearrangement joins TRBV9 to TRBJ2-5; the D is unclear. Per the germline V gene, CDR1 is SGDLS and CDR2 is YYNGEE. Trimming pared 3 bases from V and 0 bases from J, leaving 9 bases between. The CDR3 is 14 amino acids. CDR3 sequence reads: CASSGTSDQETQYF. The CDR3 nucleotides read TGTGCCAGCAGCGGAACCAGCGACCAAGAGACCCAGTACTTC.

The rearrangement joins TRBV7-2 to TRBJ2-7; 11 bases agree with TRBD1. There are 15 residues in the CDR3. From germline, CDR1 is SGHTA and CDR2 FQGNSA. V lost 4 bases to trimming and J lost 2 bases; unmatched junction nucleotides: 4. Here the CDR3 reads CASSSPGQGAYEQYF. In DNA, the CDR3 is TGTGCCAGCAGCTCACCGGGACAGGGGGCCTACGAGCAGTACTTC.

Only a few counts were recorded for this clone. The V and J genes are TRBV18 and TRBJ1-2; a possible D gene is TRBD1 (6 bases). The ends were cut back, 6 bases at V and 8 bases at J, with 16 bases in the middle. The CDR3 length is 13 residues. In germline, CDR1 is KGHSH, CDR2 LQKENI. CDR3 nucleotides: TGTGCCAGCTCCCCCGGACAGCAAGAGGGCTACACCTTC. This gives the protein CASSPGQQEGYTF.

With regard to this clone: Other nucleotide sequences in the sample specify the same CDR3. V is TRBV28 and J is TRBJ1-2, with 7 positions matching TRBD1. The CDR3 runs 13 residues. The junction had 0 bases not matched to a gene; V was cut back by 3 bases and J by 2 bases. Looked up from germline, CDR1 is MDHEN and CDR2 is SYDVKM. CDR3 protein: CASSLGQNYGYTF. CDR3 DNA: TGTGCCAGCAGTTTGGGACAGAACTATGGCTACACCTTC.

J is TRBJ2-7 and V is TRBV2, with 10 bases matching TRBD1. The germline gives CDR1 SNHLY, CDR2 FYNNEI. The junction had 5 bases not matched to a gene; V was cut back by 6 bases and J by 9 bases. There are 12 residues in the CDR3. CDR3 in amino acids: CASSSGQGGQYF. CDR3 bases: TGTGCCAGCAGCTCCGGACAGGGGGGGCAGTACTTC.

The V gene is TRBV6-6, the J gene TRBJ2-1; 14 nucleotides match TRBD2. The V gene's germline CDR1 is MNHNY and CDR2 SVGAGI (reference sequence). Trimming removed 4 bases from V and 7 bases from J; junction bases left unmatched: 0. The CDR3 is 14 residues long. This CDR3 reads CASSWTSGRNEQFF. For the CDR3, the DNA is TGTGCCAGCAGTTGGACTAGCGGGAGGAATGAGCAGTTCTTC.

In this sample, this clone turned up once. The J gene is TRBJ2-4, the V gene TRBV9, with 7 positions matching TRBD2. CDR1 and CDR2 (germline): SGDLS, YYNGEE. The CDR3 has 16 residues. With 3 bases clipped from V and 9 bases from J, the junction kept 15 bases outside the gene matches. In DNA form, the CDR3 reads TGTGCCAGCAGCGCCCCTTCGGGGGACTATAAGTTCATTCAGTACTTC. Protein product: CASSAPSGDYKFIQYF.

The CDR3 loop reads CASSLQGTDIQYF. In DNA form, the CDR3 reads TGTGCCAGCAGCCTACAGGGTACAGACATTCAGTACTTC. V gene TRBV28 combines with J gene TRBJ2-4, with a possible D match to TRBD1 (6 bases). The V end was cut by 6 bases, the J end by 8 bases, with 14 bases between. The CDR3 has 13 amino acids. Germline loops: CDR1 MDHEN, CDR2 SYDVKM.

The rearrangement links TRBV11-2 to TRBJ2-3, with 7 bases lining up with TRBD2. Losses at the gene ends were 1 base for V and 2 bases for J; bases not matched to a gene: 6. The CDR3 spans 16 residues. Germline CDR1 reads SGHAT; CDR2 reads FQNNGV. CDR3: CASSLVGGSVTDTQYF. CDR3 coding DNA: TGTGCCAGCAGCTTAGTGGGGGGGAGCGTCACAGATACGCAGTATTTT.

This chain joins TRBV7-9 and TRBJ2-5; TRBD2 matches at 9 bases. The V gene's germline CDR1 is SEHNR and CDR2 FQNEAQ (reference sequence). The V segment lost 5 bases and the J segment 0 bases; nucleotides outside the gene matches: 10. The CDR3 loop spans 17 amino acids. This chain's CDR3 is CASSPRSGLAHQETQYF. Written as DNA, the CDR3 is TGTGCCAGCAGCCCTCGTAGTGGACTAGCGCACCAAGAGACCCAGTACTTC.

The gene calls are TRBV28 and TRBJ1-2; no clear D gene. The CDR3 spans 14 residues. V was clipped by 0 bases and J by 2 bases, with 7 bases between them. Germline CDR1 reads MDHEN; CDR2 reads SYDVKM. DNA for the CDR3: TGTGCCAGCAGTTTATGGACGGAGAACTATGGCTACACCTTC. As protein: CASSLWTENYGYTF.

Turning to this clone: Its ends do not fully match the called genes, so a read error is possible. This chain joins TRBV4-1 and TRBJ2-1; D is undetermined. CDR3 length: 14 residues. Germline V CDR1 and CDR2: MGHRA, YSYEKL. The CDR3 is CANSSRSSYNEQFF. CDR3 DNA: TGCGCCAACAGCTCCCGGAGCTCCTACAATGAGCAGTTCTTC.

The chain joins TRBV20-1 to TRBJ2-1; the match to TRBD1 covers 8 bases. With 3 bases clipped from V and 10 bases from J, the junction kept 11 bases outside the gene matches. This CDR3 has 14 amino acids. CDR1 and CDR2 (germline): DFQATT, SNEGSKA (reference sequence). This chain's CDR3 is CSASRVTGVWEQFF. The CDR3 DNA follows: TGCAGTGCTAGTCGAGTGACAGGGGTATGGGAGCAGTTCTTC.

The V call is TRBV15, the J call TRBJ1-5, with D hard to call. Trimming took off 5 bases at V and 3 bases at J, with 5 bases between the two ends. Germline V lookup: CDR1 LNHNV, CDR2 YYDKDF (reference sequence). The CDR3 runs to 12 residues. CDR3 DNA: TGTGCCACCAGCGAGGACAATCAGCCCCAGCATTTT. It is translated as CATSEDNQPQHF. Full variable domain (missing parts from reference TRBV15 and TRBJ1-5): DAMVIQNPRYQVTQFGKPVTLSCSQTLNHNVMYWYQQKSSQAPKLLFHYYDKDFNNEADTPDNFQSRRPNTSFCFLDIRSPGLGDTAMYLCATSEDNQPQHFGDGTRLSIL.

The CDR3 DNA sequence: TGTGCCAGCAGCTTGTCTCGACTGGGAAACACCATATATTTT. Translation gives CASSLSRLGNTIYF. The chain uses TRBV5-6 and TRBJ1-3; D not resolved. The CDR3 extends over 14 amino acids. Germline loops: CDR1 SGHDT, CDR2 YYEEEE. The V gene lost 1 base and the J gene lost 4 bases, with 9 bases spanning the gap. Together with reference TRBV5-6 and TRBJ1-3, the CDR3 gives the full variable domain: DAGVTQSPTHLIKTRGQQVTLRCSPKSGHDTVSWYQQALGQGPQFIFQYYEEEERQRGNFPDRFSGHQFPNYSSELNVNALLLGDSALYLCASSLSRLGNTIYFGEGSWLTVV.

As concerns this clone: This specimen includes other DNA sequences encoding the same CDR3. The chain couples TRBV18 to TRBJ2-2, with D perhaps matching TRBD1 (5 bases). The germline V gene has CDR1 KGHSH and CDR2 LQKENI. The germline V and J ends were trimmed by 3 bases and 3 bases, with 11 bases remaining between them. CDR3 length: 15 amino acids. DNA for the CDR3: TGTGCCAGCTCACCTCGCCAGGGCGACACCGGGGAGCTGTTTTTT. This gives the protein CASSPRQGDTGELFF.

The CDR3 here is CASRREQFSGSPLHF. CDR3 sequence (DNA): TGTGCCAGCCGTAGGGAGCAATTCTCCGGCTCACCCCTCCACTTT. The chain couples TRBV4-2 to TRBJ1-6, with D unresolved. Germline CDR1 is LGHNA and CDR2 is YNFKEQ. Deletions cut 8 bases from V and 10 bases from J, with 21 bases between. The CDR3 covers 15 residues.